The 2 T cell receptor beta chains in this list originate from one sample, sequenced in a study of OX40 agonist ivuxolimab in advanced cancers. TCRdb's table, derived via immunoSEQ multiplex PCR, lists solely in-frame clones and lacks some. The sample shows some 20,000 clones, over 80% of them seen only once. The sample was CD4+ or CD8+ T cells sorted from blood, taken in a trial of the OX40 agonist ivuxolimab. All receptors derive from an adult with an advanced solid tumor such as melanoma, head and neck, liver or kidney cancer.

The rearrangement links TRBV4-1 to TRBJ2-7; D may be TRBD1 (6 bases). V dropped 4 bases and J dropped 5 bases, with 15 bases sitting between them. Germline V gene lookup returns CDR1 MGHRA and CDR2 YSYEKL. CDR3 length: 14 amino acids. The CDR3 here is CASSRVAGQHEQYF. As DNA, the CDR3 is TGCGCCAGCAGCCGGGTTGCCGGACAGCACGAGCAGTACTTC.

The rearrangement uses TRBV13 and TRBJ1-4; D not certain. The ends were cut back, 0 bases at V and 2 bases at J, with 7 bases in the middle. CDR3 size: 15 residues. Per the germline V gene, CDR1 is PRHDT and CDR2 is FYEKMQ (reference sequence). CDR3 in amino acids: CASSLGWGTNEKLFF. CDR3 DNA sequence: TGTGCCAGCAGCTTAGGTTGGGGTACTAATGAAAAACTGTTTTTT.